This TCR beta chain was profiled in a study of blood T cell repertoires in COVID-19. Study as a whole: Some COVID-19 samples were acute and others convalescent; all came from the United States, Italy and Spain.

Authors' processing steps: Quantification of nucleated cells was approximated via reference gene primer amplification. The repertoire was sequenced with immunoSEQ multiplex PCR; TCRdb's copy has only in-frame clones and lacks some. V, J and clone size were drawn from that table, and D and trimming were deduced from the DNA. The sample gives approximately 150,000 clones, approximately 85% of which show up once; more than 5% is in the top ten. The V gene's germline CDR1 is SNHLY and CDR2 FYNNEI. Trimming removed 6 bases from V and 0 bases from J; junction bases left unmatched: 8. The CDR3 extends over 15 amino acids.

The chain couples TRBV2 to TRBJ2-7; 7 nucleotides line up with TRBD1. The receptor was isolated from a woman in her 50s with COVID-19, enrolled during active disease. The specimen was peripheral blood. CDR3 residues: CASSIKQGSSYEQYF. CDR3 in DNA: TGTGCCAGCAGCATCAAACAGGGGAGCTCCTACGAGCAGTACTTC. Using reference TRBV2 and TRBJ2-7 for the parts outside the CDR3, the full variable domain is EPEVTQTPSHQVTQMGQEVILRCVPISNHLYFYWYRQILGQKVEFLVSFYNNEISEKSEIFDDQFSVERPDGSNFTLKIRSTKLEDSAMYFCASSIKQGSSYEQYFGPGTRLTVT.